The sequence of this T cell receptor (beta chain) was determined in a study of T cell responses to AZD1222 COVID-19 vaccine. The germline V gene encodes CDR1 SGHTA and CDR2 FQGTGA. This CDR3 has 16 amino acids. V lost 0 bases and J lost 7, with 16 bases in between. Libraries were prepared by immunoSEQ multiplex PCR; TCRdb keeps only in-frame clonotypes and omits some of them. This table has 130,000 to 150,000 clones, approximately 90% appearing once. Study observations and caveats: Only a handful of people who got AZD1222 tested seropositive at baseline.

Regarding this clone: Its antigen is currently unknown.

Sequencing used peripheral blood, obtained on day 0 of AZD1222 vaccination. J is TRBJ2-1 and V is TRBV7-3, with D tentatively TRBD2 (7 bases). The sequence came from an adult in good health. The CDR3, as DNA: TGTGCCAGCAGCTTAACAATGGGGGGGCCAGGAAATGAGCAGTTCTTC. It yields the protein CASSLTMGGPGNEQFF.